The next 5 T cell receptor beta chains were all read from a single sample in a study of blood T cell repertoires in COVID-19. Generated by immunoSEQ multiplex PCR, the TCRdb table keeps only in-frame clones and is missing some. The sample has 200,000 to 250,000 clones, 80% to 90% seen once; the top ten hold roughly 14%. The sequenced material came from PBMCs or T cells enriched from blood (not recorded which). The receptors shown here come from a woman aged 50 to 60 with acute COVID-19.

This chain joins TRBV2 and TRBJ2-3; 8 bases map to TRBD2. CDR1 is SNHLY, CDR2 FYNNEI, per germline. Trimming at V came to 7 bases and at J to 0 bases, leaving 6 bases not matched to a gene. The length of the CDR3 is 15 residues. CDR3 coding DNA: TGTGCCAGCATTCGACTAGCGTCGAGCACAGATACGCAGTATTTT. Amino acid sequence: CASIRLASSTDTQYF.

This clone was counted a single time. The V call is TRBV11-2, the J call TRBJ2-1; D is unresolved. V was cut by 8 bases and J by 5 bases, with 13 bases left in between. The CDR3 consists of 13 residues. Germline V gives CDR1 SGHAT, CDR2 FQNNGV. CDR3 region: CASGPANDNEQFF. CDR3 bases: TGTGCCAGCGGGCCGGCAAACGACAATGAGCAGTTCTTC.

This chain joins TRBV2 and TRBJ1-2; no clear D. V was cut by 6 bases and J by 2 bases, with 13 bases left in between. This CDR3 has 14 amino acids. Per germline, CDR1 SNHLY and CDR2 FYNNEI. CDR3 bases: TGTGCCAGCAGGGTTTCGGCGGGGAACTATGGCTACACCTTC. Translating it yields CASRVSAGNYGYTF.

The chain couples TRBV2 to TRBJ2-2; TRBD2 matches at 12 bases. The CDR3 spans 19 residues. Germline V gene data show CDR1 as SNHLY and CDR2 as FYNNEI. The V and J ends lost 0 bases and 3 bases, in that order; junction bases with no gene match: 8. The DNA for the CDR3 is TGTGCCAGCAGTGAAGCGGCTAGCGGGAGGGCCCTGGACACCGGGGAGCTGTTTTTT. It codes for CASSEAASGRALDTGELFF.

The chain has TRBV27 and TRBJ2-7; perhaps TRBD1 as D (6 bases). Germline CDR1 MNHEY, CDR2 SMNVEV (reference sequence). The CDR3 is made up of 14 amino acids. V shed 5 bases and J shed 0 bases, with 11 bases lying between them. The CDR3: CASSETGSSYEQYF. CDR3 DNA sequence: TGTGCCAGCAGTGAGACAGGTAGCTCCTACGAGCAGTACTTC.